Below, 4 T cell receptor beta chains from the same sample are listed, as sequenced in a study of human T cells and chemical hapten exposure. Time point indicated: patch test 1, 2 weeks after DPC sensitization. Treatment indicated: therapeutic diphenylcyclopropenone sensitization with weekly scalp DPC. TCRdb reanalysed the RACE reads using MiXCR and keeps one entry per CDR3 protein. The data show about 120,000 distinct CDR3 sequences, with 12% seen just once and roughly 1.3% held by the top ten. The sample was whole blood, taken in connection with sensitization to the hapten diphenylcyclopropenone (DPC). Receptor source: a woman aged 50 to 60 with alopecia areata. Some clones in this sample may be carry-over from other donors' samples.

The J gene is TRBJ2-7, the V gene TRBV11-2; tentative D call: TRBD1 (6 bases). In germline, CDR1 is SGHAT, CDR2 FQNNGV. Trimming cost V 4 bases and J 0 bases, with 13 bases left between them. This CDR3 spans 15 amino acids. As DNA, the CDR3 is TGTGCCAGCAGCTACGGAACAGGGAACTCCTACGAGCAGTACTTC. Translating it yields CASSYGTGNSYEQYF.

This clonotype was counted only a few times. CDR3 bases: TGTGCCAGCAGCTTAGGGGCAGGCCAGAGGTTCGAGCAGTACTTC. Translating it yields CASSLGAGQRFEQYF. V and J are TRBV7-2 and TRBJ2-7; D not certain. V was cut by 1 base and J by 6 bases, with 16 bases left in between. Germline V gives CDR1 SGHTA, CDR2 FQGNSA. The CDR3 contains 15 residues.

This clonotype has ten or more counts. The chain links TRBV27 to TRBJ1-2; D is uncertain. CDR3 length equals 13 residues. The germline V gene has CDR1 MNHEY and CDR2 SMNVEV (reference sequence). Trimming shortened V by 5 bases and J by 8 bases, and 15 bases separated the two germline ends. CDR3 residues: CASSPQSEAGYTF. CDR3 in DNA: TGTGCCAGCAGTCCTCAATCGGAGGCCGGCTACACCTTC.

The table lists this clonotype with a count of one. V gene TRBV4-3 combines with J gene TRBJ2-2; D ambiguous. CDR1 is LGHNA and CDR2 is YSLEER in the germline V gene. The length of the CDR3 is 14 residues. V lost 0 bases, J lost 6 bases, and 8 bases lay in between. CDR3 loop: CASSQDWASGELFF. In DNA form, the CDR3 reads TGCGCCAGCAGCCAAGATTGGGCGTCCGGGGAGCTGTTTTTT.